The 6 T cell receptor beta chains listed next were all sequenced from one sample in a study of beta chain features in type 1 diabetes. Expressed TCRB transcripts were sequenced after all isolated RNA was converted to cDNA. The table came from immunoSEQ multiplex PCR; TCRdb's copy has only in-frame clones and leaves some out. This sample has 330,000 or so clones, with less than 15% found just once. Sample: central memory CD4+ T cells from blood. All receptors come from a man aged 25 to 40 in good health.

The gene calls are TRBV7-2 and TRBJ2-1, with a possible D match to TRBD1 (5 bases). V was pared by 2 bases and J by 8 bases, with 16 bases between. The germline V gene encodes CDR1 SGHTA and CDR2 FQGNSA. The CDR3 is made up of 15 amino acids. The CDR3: CASSLQRTIWDEQFF. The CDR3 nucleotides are TGTGCCAGCAGCTTACAGAGGACAATATGGGATGAGCAGTTCTTC.

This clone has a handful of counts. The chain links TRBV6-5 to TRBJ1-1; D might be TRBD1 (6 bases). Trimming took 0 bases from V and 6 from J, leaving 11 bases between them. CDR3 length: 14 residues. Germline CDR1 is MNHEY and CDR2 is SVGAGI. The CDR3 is CASSYSQGTAEAFF. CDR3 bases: TGTGCCAGCAGTTACTCCCAGGGGACCGCTGAAGCTTTCTTT.

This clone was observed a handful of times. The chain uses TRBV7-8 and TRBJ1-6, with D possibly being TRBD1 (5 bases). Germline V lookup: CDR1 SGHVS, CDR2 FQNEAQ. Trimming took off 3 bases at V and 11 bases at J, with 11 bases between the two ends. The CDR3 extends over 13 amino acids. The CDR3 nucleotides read TGTGCCAGCAGCTTTATCCCAGGGACACCCCTCCACTTT. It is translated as CASSFIPGTPLHF.

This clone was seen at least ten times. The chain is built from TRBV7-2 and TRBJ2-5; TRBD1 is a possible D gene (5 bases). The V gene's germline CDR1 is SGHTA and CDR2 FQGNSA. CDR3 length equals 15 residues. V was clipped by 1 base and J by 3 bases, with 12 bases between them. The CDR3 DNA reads TGTGCCAGCAGCTTAGTAGGGGCGACGAAAGAGACCCAGTACTTC. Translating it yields CASSLVGATKETQYF.

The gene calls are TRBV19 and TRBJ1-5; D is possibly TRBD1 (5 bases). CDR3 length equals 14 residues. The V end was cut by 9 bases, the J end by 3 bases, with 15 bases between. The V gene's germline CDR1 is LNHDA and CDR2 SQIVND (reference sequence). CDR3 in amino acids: CASWGEGINQPQHF. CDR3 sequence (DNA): TGTGCCAGCTGGGGCGAGGGCATCAATCAGCCCCAGCATTTT.

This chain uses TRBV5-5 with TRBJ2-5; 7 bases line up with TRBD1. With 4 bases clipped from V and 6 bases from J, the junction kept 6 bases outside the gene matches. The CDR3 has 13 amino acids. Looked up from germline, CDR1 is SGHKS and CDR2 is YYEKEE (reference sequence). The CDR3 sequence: CASSPQGIQTQYF. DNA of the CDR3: TGTGCCAGCAGCCCACAGGGGATACAGACCCAGTACTTC.